The subject of this entry is one T cell receptor (beta chain). Per the authors' pipeline: Reference gene primer amplification gave estimated nucleated cell counts. Clones were sequenced by immunoSEQ multiplex PCR, and TCRdb holds only the in-frame ones, with some missing. That table supplies the V and J calls and clone size; D and trimming were determined from the DNA. The data show approximately 200,000 clones, about 91% seen once. This CDR3 is 15 amino acids long. Germline V gene sequence: CDR1 LGHNA, CDR2 YSLEER. The V end lost 1 base, the J end lost 0 bases, and 4 bases lay between the germline ends. This record comes from a study of blood T cell repertoires in COVID-19. Study information: Both acute and convalescent COVID-19 samples were obtained from the United States, Italy and Spain. Nucleic acid was either cDNA or gDNA, and it came from T cells, B-cell-depleted T cells, or PBMCs.

This rearrangement joins TRBV4-3 to TRBJ2-6; no reliable D call. The sequenced sample was peripheral blood. This TCR was sampled from a man aged 18-30 years with active or convalescent COVID-19. The CDR3 loop is CASSQVSSGANVLTF. CDR3 sequence (DNA): TGCGCCAGCAGCCAAGTCAGCTCTGGGGCCAACGTCCTGACTTTC.